This T cell receptor (beta chain) stems from a study of blood T cell repertoires in COVID-19. About the study: Samples came from the United States, Italy and Spain, spanning acute and convalescent COVID-19. Sources were T cells, B-cell-depleted T cells, or PBMCs; the material itself was cDNA or gDNA.

Germline lookup yields CDR1 LGHNA and CDR2 YSLEER. Trimming removed 0 bases at V and 2 bases at J, with 11 bases between. The CDR3 runs to 16 residues. Profiled with immunoSEQ multiplex PCR; TCRdb holds only in-frame clones, not every one. This sample carries just under 300,000 clones, around 84% of them seen once, and the ten largest clones take about 1.2%. What was sequenced was peripheral blood. This receptor was identified in a man between 65 and 85 years old with acute or convalescent COVID-19. V is TRBV4-3 and J is TRBJ1-5, with D hard to call. DNA for the CDR3: TGCGCCAGCAGCCAAGATGTCCGGGTGGGCAATCAGCCCCAGCATTTT. Translating gives CASSQDVRVGNQPQHF.